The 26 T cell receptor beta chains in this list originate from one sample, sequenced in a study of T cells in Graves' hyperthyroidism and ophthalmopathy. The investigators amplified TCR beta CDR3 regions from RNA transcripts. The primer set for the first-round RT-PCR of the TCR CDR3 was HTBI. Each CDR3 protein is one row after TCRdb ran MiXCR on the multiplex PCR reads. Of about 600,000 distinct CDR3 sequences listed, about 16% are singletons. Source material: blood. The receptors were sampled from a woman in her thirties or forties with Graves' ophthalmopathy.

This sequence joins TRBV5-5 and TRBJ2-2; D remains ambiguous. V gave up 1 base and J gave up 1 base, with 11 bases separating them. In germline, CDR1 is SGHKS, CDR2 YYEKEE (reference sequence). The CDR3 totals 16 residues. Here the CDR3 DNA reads TGTGCCAGCAGCTTGCAGGCAGCCTTGAACACCGGGGAGCTGTTTTTT. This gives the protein CASSLQAALNTGELFF.

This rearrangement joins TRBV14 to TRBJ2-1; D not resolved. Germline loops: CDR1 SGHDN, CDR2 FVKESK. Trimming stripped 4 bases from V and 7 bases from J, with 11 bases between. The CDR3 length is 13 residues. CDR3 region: CASSPELGNEQFF. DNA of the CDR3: TGTGCCAGCAGCCCCGAACTTGGGAATGAGCAGTTCTTC.

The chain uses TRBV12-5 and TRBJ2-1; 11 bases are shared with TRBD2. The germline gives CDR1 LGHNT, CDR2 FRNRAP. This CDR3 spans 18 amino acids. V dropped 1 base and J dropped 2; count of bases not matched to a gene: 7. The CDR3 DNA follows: TGTGCTAGTGGTTTGGGCCAGATAGCGGGAGGGCCCTACAATGAGCAGTTCTTC. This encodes CASGLGQIAGGPYNEQFF.

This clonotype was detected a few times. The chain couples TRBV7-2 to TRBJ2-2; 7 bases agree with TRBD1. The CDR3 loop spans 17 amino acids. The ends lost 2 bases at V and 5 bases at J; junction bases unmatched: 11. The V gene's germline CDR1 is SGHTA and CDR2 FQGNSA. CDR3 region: CASSLTRWQGDTGELFF. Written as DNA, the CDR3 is TGTGCCAGCAGCTTAACGAGGTGGCAGGGGGATACCGGGGAGCTGTTTTTT. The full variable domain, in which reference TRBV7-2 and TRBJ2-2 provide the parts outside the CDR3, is GAGVSQSPSNKVTEKGKDVELRCDPISGHTALYWYRQSLGQGLEFLIYFQGNSAPDKSGLPSDRFSAERTGGSVSTLTIQRTQQEDSAVYLCASSLTRWQGDTGELFFGEGSRLTVL.

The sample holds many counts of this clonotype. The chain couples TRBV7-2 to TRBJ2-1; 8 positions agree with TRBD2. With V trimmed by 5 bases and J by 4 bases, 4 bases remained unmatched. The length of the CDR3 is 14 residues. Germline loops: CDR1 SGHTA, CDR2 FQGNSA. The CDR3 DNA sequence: TGTGCCAGCAGCGAATCGGGAGGGTACAATGAGCAGTTCTTC. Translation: CASSESGGYNEQFF. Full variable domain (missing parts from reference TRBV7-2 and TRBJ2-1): GAGVSQSPSNKVTEKGKDVELRCDPISGHTALYWYRQSLGQGLEFLIYFQGNSAPDKSGLPSDRFSAERTGGSVSTLTIQRTQQEDSAVYLCASSESGGYNEQFFGPGTRLTVL.

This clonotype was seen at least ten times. For the CDR3, the DNA is TGTGCCAGCAGCTTTCAGCCCCAGCGGGGCGGAGAGCAGTACTTC. This translates into CASSFQPQRGGEQYF. This rearrangement joins TRBV7-2 to TRBJ2-7; 7 positions match TRBD2. The CDR3 sequence is 15 residues long. In germline, CDR1 is SGHTA, CDR2 FQGNSA. V shed 3 bases and J 7 bases; nucleotides not matched to a gene: 12.

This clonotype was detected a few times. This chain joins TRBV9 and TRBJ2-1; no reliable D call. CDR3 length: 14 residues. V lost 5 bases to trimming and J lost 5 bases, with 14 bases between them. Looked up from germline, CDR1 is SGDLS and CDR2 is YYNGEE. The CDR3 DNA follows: TGTGCCAGCAGTAGGGAACCCATGGACAATGAGCAGTTCTTC. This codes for CASSREPMDNEQFF.

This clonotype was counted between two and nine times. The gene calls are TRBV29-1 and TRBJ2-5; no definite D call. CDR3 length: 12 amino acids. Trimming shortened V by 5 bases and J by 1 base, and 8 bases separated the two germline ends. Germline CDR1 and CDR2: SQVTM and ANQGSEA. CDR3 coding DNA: TGCAGCGTTAACTGGCCCCAAGAGACCCAGTACTTC. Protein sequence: CSVNWPQETQYF.

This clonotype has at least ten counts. CDR3 loop: CASRQGTVNTEAFF. The DNA for the CDR3 is TGTGCCAGCAGACAGGGGACGGTGAACACTGAAGCTTTCTTT. The chain carries TRBV13 and TRBJ1-1; 7 positions agree with TRBD1. The CDR3 is 14 residues long. CDR1 PRHDT and CDR2 FYEKMQ come from the germline V gene (reference sequence). The V and J ends lost 6 bases and 0 bases, in that order; junction bases with no gene match: 4.

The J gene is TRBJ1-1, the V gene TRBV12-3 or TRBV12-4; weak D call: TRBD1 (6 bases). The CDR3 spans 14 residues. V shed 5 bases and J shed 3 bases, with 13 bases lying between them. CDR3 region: CASSPWDTYTEAFF. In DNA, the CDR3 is TGTGCCAGCAGTCCATGGGACACTTACACTGAAGCTTTCTTT.

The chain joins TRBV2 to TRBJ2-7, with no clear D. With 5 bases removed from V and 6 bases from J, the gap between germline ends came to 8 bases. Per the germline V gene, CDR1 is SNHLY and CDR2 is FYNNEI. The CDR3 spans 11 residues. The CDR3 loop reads CASSYYSEQYF. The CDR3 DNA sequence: TGTGCCAGCAGTTACTATAGCGAGCAGTACTTC.

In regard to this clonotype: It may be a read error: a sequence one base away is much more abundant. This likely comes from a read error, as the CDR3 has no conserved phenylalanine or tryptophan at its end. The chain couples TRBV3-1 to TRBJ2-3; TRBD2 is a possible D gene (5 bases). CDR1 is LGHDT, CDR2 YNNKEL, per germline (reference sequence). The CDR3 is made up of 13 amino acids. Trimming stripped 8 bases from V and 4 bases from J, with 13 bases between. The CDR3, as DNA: TGTGCCAGCGGGAGTTCCGTCGCAGATACGCAGTATTCT. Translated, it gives CASGSSVADTQYS.

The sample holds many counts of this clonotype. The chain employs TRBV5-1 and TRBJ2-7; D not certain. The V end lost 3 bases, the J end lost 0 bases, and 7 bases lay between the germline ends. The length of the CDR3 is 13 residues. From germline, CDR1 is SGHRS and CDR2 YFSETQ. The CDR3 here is CASSSISSYEQYF. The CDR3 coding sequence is TGCGCCAGCAGCTCGATAAGCTCCTACGAGCAGTACTTC.

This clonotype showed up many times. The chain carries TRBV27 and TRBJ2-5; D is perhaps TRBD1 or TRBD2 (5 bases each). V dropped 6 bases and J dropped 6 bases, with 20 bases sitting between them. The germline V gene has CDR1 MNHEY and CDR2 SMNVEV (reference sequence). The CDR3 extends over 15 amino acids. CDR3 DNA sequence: TGTGCCAGCAGCCATGGCGGTGGGTGGGGGAAGACCCAGTACTTC. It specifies CASSHGGGWGKTQYF.

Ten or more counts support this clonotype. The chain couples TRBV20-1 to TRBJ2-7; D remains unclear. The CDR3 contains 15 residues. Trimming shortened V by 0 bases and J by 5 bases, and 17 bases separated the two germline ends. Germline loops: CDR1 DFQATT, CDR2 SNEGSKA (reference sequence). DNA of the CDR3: TGCAGTGCTAGAGATGAAAAAGGGATGGTCGACGAGCAGTACTTC. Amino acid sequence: CSARDEKGMVDEQYF.

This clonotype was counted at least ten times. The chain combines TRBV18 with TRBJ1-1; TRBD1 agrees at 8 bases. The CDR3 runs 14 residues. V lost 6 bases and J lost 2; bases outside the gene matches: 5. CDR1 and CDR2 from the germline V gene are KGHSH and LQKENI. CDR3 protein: CASSPGQDNTEAFF. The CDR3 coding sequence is TGTGCCAGCTCCCCGGGACAGGATAACACTGAAGCTTTCTTT.

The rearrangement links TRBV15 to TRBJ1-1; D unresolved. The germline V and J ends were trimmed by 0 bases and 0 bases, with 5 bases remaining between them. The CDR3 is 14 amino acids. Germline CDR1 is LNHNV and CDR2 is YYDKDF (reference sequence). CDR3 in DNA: TGTGCCACCAGCAGAGAAGGGCTGAACACTGAAGCTTTCTTT. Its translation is CATSREGLNTEAFF.

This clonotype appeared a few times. The CDR3 DNA follows: TGTGCCAGCAGTCCATTCGTGACAGGGGGGGGGGAGACCCAGTACTTC. It translates to CASSPFVTGGGETQYF. The rearrangement joins TRBV12-3 or TRBV12-4 to TRBJ2-5; TRBD1 agrees at 9 bases. This CDR3 is 16 amino acids long. V was pared by 5 bases and J by 5 bases, with 12 bases of the junction left unmatched.

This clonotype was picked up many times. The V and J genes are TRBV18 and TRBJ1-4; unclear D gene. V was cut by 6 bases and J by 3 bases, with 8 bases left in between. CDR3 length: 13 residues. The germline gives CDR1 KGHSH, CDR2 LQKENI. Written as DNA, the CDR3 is TGTGCCAGCTCCCCTGGAGCTAATGAAAAACTGTTTTTT. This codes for CASSPGANEKLFF.

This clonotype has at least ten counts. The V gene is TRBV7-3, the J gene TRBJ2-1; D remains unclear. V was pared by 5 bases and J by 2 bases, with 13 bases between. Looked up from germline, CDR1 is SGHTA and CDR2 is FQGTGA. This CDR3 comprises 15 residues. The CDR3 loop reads CASSLEWRPYNEQFF. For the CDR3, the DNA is TGTGCCAGCAGCCTAGAGTGGAGACCCTACAATGAGCAGTTCTTC.

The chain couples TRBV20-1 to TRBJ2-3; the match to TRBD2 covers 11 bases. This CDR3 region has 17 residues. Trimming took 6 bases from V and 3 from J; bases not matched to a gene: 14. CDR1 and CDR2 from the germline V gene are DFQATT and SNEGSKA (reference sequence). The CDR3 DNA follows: TGCAGTGCCTCTCCTCGAACTAGCGGGAGTCGAACAGATACGCAGTATTTT. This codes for CSASPRTSGSRTDTQYF.

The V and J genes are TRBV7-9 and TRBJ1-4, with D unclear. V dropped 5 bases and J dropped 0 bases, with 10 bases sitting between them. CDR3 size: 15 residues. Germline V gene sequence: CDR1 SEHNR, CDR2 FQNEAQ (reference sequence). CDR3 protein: CASSEDGATNEKLFF. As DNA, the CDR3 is TGTGCCAGCAGCGAGGATGGGGCAACTAATGAAAAACTGTTTTTT.

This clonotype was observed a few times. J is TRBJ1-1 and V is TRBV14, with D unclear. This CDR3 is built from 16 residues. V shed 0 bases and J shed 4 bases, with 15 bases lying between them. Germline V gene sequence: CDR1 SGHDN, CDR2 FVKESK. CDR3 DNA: TGTGCCAGCAGCCAAGACTGGGGATCAGTGGGCACTGAAGCTTTCTTT. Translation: CASSQDWGSVGTEAFF.

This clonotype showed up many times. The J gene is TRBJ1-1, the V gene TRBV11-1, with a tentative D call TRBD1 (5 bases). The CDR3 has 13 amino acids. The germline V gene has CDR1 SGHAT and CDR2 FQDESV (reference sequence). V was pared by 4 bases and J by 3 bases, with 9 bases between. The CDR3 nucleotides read TGTGCCAGCAGCTCCGCGGGGGACACTGAAGCTTTCTTT. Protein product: CASSSAGDTEAFF.

This CDR3 is CAISVGGFYGYTF. In DNA form, the CDR3 reads TGTGCCATCAGTGTGGGAGGGTTCTATGGCTACACCTTC. The chain joins TRBV10-3 to TRBJ1-2; no firm D call. V shed 4 bases and J shed 4 bases, with 10 bases lying between them. The CDR3 contains 13 residues. CDR1 is ENHRY, CDR2 SYGVKD, per germline.

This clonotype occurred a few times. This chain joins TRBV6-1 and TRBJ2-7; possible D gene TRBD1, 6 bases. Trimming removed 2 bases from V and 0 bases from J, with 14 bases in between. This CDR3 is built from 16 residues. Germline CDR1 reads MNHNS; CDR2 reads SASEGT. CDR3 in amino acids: CASSESDRWSSYEQYF. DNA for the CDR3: TGTGCCAGCAGTGAAAGCGACAGGTGGAGCTCCTACGAGCAGTACTTC.